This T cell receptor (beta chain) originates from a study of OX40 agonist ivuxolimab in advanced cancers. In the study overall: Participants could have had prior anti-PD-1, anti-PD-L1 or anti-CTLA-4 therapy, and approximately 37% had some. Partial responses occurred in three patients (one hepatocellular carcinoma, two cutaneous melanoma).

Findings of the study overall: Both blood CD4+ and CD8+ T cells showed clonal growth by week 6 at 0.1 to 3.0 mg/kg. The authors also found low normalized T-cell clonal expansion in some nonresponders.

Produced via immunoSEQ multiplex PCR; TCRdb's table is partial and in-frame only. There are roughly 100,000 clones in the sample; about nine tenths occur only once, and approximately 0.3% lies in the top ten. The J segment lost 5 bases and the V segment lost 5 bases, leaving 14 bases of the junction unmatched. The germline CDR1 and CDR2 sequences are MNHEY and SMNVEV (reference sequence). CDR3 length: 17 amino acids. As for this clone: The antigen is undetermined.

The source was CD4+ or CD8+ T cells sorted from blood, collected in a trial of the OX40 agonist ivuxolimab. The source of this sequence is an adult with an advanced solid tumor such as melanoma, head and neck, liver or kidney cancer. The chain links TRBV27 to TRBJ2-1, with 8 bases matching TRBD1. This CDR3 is CASSPSQGAFTDNEQFF. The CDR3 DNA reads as TGTGCCAGCAGTCCATCTCAGGGGGCCTTCACTGACAATGAGCAGTTCTTC.